This T cell receptor beta chain stems from a study of neoadjuvant anti-PD-1 for oral cavity cancer. At the level of the study: Before surgery, most patients got three to four biweekly 3 mg/kg nivolumab doses. Patients without progression received a fourth nivolumab dose around day 43, then surgical resection on days 50-56. Study-wide results and limits: Higher pretreatment Treg/Th17 ratios tracked higher pretreatment blood clonality. After neoadjuvant nivolumab, PBMC T cell clonality was significantly higher in non-responders than responders.

As regards this clone: What it binds is not known.

Clones were read by immunoSEQ multiplex PCR, and TCRdb kept only the in-frame ones, dropping some. Here the sample spans fewer than 90,000 clones, about 80% being singletons. The source is a person aged 40 to 85 with oral cavity squamous cell carcinoma. Source: PBMCs, taken before nivolumab (anti-PD-1) treatment.

The CDR3 here is CSGGGAYEQYF. The CDR3 DNA follows: TGCAGTGGGGGGGGCGCTTACGAGCAGTACTTC. V and J are TRBV20-1 and TRBJ2-7; a possible D gene is TRBD2 (7 bases). This CDR3 contains 11 residues. V lost 7 bases, J lost 4 bases, and 11 bases lay in between. Germline CDR1 reads DFQATT; CDR2 reads SNEGSKA (reference sequence).